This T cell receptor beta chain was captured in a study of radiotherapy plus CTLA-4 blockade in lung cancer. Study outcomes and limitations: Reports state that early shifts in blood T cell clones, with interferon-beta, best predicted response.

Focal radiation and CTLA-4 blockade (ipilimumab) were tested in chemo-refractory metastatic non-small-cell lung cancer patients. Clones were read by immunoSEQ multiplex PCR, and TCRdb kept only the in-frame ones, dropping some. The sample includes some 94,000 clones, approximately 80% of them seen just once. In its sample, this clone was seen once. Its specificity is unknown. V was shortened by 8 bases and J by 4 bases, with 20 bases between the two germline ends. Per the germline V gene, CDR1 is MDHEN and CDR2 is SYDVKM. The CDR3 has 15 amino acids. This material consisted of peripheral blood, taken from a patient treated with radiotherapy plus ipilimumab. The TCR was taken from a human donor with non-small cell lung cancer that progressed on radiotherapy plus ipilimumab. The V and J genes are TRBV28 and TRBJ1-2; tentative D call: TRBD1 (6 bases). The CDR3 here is CASSMGGRVAYGYTF. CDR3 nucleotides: TGTGCCAGCTCGATGGGGGGCAGAGTCGCCTATGGCTACACCTTC.